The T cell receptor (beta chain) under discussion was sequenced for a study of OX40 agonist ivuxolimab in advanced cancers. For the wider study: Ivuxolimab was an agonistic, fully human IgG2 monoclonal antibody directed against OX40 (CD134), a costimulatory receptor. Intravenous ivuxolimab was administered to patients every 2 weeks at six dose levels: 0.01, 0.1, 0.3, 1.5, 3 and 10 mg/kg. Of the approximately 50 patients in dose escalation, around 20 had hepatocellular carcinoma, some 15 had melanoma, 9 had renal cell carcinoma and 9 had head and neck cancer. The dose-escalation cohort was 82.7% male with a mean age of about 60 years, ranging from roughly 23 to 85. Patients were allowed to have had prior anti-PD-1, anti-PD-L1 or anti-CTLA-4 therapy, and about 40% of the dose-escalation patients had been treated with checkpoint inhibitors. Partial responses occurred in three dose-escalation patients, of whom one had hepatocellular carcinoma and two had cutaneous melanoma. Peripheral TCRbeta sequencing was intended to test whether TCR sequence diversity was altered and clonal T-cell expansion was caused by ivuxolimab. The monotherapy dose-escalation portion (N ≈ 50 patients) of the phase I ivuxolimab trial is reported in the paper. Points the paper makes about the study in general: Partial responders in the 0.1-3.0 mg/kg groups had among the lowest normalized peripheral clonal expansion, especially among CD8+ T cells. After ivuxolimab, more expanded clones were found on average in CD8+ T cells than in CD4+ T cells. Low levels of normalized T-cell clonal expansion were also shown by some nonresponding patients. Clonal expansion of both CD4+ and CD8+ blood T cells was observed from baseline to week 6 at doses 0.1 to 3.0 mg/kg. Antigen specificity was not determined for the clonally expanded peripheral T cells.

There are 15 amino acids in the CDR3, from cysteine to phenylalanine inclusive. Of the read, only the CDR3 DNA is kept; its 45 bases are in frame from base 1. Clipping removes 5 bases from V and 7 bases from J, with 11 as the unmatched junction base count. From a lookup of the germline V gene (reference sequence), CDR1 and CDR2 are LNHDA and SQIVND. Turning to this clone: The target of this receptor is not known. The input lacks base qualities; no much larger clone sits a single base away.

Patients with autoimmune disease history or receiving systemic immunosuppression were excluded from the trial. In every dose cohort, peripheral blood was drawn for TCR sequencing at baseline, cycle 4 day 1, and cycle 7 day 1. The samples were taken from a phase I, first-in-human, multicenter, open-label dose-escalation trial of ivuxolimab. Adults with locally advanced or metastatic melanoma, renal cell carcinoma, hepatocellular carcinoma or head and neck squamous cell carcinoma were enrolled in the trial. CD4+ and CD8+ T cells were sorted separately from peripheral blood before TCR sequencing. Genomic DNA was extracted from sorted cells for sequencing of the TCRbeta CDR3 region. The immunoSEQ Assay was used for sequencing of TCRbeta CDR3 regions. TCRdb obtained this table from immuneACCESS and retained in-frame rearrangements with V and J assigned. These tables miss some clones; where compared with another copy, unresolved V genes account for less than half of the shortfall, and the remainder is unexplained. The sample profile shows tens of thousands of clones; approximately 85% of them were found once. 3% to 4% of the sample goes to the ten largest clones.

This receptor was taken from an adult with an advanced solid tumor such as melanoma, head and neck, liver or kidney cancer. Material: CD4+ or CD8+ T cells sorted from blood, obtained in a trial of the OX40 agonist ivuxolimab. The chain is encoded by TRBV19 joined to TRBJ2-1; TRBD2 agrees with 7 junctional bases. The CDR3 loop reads CASSVHAQGGNEQFF. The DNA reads TGTGCCAGTAGTGTCCATGCCCAGGGAGGGAATGAGCAGTTCTTC. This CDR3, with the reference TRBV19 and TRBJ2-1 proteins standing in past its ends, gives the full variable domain DGGITQSPKYLFRKEGQNVTLSCEQNLNHDAMYWYRQDPGQGLRLIYYSQIVNDFQKGDIAEGYSVSREKKESFPLTVTSAQKNPTAFYLCASSVHAQGGNEQFFGPGTRLTVL.